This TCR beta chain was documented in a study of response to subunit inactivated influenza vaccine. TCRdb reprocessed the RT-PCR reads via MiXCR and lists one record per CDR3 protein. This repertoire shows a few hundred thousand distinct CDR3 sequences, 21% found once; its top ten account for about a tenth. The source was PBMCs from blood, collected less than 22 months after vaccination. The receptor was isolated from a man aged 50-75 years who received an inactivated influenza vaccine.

DNA of the CDR3: TGTGCCAGCACTTCGGTTGGGCTGGGGGCAGATACGCAGTATTTT. Translated, it gives CASTSVGLGADTQYF. The V gene is TRBV12-3 or TRBV12-4, the J gene TRBJ2-3, with D perhaps matching TRBD1 or TRBD2 (5 bases each). The V gene lost 7 bases and the J gene lost 4 bases, with 18 bases spanning the gap. CDR3 length: 15 amino acids.